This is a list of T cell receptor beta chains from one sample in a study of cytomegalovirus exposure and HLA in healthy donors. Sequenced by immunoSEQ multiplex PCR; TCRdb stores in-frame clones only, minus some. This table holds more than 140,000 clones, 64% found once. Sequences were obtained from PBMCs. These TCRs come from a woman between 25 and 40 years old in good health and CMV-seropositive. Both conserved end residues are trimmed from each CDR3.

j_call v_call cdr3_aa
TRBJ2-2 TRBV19 ASSRGGTGELF
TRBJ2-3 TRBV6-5 ASSYSTSGVTMAQY
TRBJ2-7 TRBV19 ASSYGQASSYEQY
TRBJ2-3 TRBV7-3 ASSFGREIDTQY
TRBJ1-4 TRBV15 ATSSSRAIGGLF
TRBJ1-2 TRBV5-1 ASRGVSNYGYT
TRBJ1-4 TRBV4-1 ASSQGLGQREKLF
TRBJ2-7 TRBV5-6 ASSLVLQGSRRY
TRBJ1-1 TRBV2 ASIELTLAMTEAF
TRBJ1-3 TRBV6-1 ASSEALRGLTIY
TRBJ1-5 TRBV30 AWSAAGYNQPQH
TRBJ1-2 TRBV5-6 ATSIGDYGYT
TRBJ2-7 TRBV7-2 ASSFTGKIAYEQY
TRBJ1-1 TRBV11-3 ASSKDGERVNTEAF
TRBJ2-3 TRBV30 AWSVTRTSGYTDTQY
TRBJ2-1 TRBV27 ASSLSSPGLAGGNEQF
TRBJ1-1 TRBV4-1 ASSRESRGGTEAF
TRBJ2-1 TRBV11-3 ASSLAGKYNEQF
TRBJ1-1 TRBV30 AWSVPLSGQAF
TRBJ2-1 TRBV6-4 ASSDEASGKSYNEQF
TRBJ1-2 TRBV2 ASRYSRGYT
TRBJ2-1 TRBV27 ASRPPNRRNEQF
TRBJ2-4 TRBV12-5 ASGFRPWSRAKNIQY
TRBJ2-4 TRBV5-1 ASSLFDRDPKNQY
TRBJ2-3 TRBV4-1 ASSQVLRGGGTDTQY
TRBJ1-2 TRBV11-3 ASSSQGLAGYT
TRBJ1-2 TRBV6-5 ASSLSTGGNGYT
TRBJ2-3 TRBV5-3 ARSGDSSTDTQY
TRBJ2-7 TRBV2 ASSPLAPTYEQY
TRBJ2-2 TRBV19 ASSLRGTGELF
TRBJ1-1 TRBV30 AWSVRRGRVAF
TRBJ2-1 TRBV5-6 ASSFRLEQF
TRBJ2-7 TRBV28 ASRTGGIYEQY
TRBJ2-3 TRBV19 ASSPIGGGGADTQY
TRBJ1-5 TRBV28 ASRVGDNNQPQH
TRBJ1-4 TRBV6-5 ASSYSYRGEKLF
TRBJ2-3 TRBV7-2 ASSAAGGITDTQY
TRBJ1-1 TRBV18 ASSLDLEGVETEAF
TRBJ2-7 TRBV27 ASSLAGGPYEQY
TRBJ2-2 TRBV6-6 ASWTGGSNTGELF
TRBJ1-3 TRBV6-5 ASSCSAEYSGNAIY
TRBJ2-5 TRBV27 ASRDGQSGWETQY
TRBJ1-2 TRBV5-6 ASSLGFPDTNSLRYGYT
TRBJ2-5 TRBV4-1 ASSDPDRGQETQY
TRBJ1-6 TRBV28 ASSPDLANSPLH
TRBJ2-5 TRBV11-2 ASSFDSGAPQY
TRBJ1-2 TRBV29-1 LIPGHRDPLGYT
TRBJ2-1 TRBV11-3 ASSPGSNYNEQF
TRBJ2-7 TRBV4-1 ASSQGHRPSYEQY
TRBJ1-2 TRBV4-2 ASSQYQGQANYGYT
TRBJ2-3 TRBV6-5 ASSSRGGHTDTQY
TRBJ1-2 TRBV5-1 ASTPLVGGAGYGYT
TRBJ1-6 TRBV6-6 ASTNPGGRPNSPLH
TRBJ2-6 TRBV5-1 ASVAIDSGANVLT
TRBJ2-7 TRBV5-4 ASSFGGSSYEQY
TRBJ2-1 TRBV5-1 ASSLPTAGFYNEQF
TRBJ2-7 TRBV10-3 AIGKGISDYEQY
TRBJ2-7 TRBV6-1 ASRQGPAYEQY